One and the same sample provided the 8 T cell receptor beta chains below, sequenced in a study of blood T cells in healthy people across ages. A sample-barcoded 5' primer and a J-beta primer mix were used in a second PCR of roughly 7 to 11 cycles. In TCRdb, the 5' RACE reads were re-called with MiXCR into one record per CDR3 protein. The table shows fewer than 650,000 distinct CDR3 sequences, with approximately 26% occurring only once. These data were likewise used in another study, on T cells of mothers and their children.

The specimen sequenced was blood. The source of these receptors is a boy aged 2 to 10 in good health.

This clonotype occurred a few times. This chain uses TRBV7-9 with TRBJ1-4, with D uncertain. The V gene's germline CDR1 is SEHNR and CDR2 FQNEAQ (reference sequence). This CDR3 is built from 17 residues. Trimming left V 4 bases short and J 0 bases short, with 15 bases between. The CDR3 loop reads CASSSNARVATNEKLFF. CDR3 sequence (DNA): TGTGCCAGCAGCTCCAACGCCCGGGTCGCAACTAATGAAAAACTGTTTTTT.

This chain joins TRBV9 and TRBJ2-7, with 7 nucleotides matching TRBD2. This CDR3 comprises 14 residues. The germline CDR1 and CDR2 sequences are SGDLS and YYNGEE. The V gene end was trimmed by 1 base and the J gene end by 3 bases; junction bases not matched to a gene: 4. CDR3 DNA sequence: TGTGCCAGCAGCGTATCGGGACTAAACTACGAGCAGTACTTC. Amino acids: CASSVSGLNYEQYF.

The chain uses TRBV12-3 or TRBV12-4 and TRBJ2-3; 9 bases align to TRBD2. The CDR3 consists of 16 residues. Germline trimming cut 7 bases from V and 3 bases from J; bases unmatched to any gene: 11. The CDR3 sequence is CASNDPGLARTDTQYF. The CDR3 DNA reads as TGTGCCAGCAACGACCCCGGACTAGCGAGAACAGATACGCAGTATTTT.

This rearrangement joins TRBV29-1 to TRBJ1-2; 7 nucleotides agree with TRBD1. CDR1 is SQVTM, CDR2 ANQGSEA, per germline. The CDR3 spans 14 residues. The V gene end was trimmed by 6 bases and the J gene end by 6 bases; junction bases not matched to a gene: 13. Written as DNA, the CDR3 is TGCAGCGTCCGACAGGGAGGGGGGCCGGATGGCTACACCTTC. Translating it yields CSVRQGGGPDGYTF.

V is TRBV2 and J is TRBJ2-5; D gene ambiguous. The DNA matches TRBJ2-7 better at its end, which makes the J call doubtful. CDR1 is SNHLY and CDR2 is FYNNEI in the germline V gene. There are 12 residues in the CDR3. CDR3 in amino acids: CASSASPYEQYF. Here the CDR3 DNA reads TGTGCCAGCAGTGCCAGTCCCTACGAGCAGTACTTC.

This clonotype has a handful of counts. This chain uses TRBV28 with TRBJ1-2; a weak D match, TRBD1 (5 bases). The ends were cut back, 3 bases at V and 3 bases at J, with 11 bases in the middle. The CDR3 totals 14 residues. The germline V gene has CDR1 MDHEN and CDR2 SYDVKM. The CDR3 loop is CASSFAGFHYGYTF. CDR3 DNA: TGTGCCAGCAGTTTTGCAGGGTTCCACTATGGCTACACCTTC.

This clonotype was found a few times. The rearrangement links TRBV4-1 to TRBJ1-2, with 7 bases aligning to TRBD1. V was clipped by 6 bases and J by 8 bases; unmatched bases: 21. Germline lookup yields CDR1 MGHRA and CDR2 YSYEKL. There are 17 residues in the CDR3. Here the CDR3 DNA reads TGCGCCAGCAGGCAGGGGTCGACCGGGACAGTTGGAGACGGCTACACCTTC. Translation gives CASRQGSTGTVGDGYTF.

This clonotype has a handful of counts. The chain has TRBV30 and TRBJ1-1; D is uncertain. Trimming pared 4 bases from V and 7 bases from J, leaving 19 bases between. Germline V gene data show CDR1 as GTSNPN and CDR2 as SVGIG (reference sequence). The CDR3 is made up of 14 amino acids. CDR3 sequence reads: CAWTSGRRSSEAFF. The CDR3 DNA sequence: TGTGCCTGGACTTCCGGGCGACGTTCAAGTGAAGCTTTCTTT.